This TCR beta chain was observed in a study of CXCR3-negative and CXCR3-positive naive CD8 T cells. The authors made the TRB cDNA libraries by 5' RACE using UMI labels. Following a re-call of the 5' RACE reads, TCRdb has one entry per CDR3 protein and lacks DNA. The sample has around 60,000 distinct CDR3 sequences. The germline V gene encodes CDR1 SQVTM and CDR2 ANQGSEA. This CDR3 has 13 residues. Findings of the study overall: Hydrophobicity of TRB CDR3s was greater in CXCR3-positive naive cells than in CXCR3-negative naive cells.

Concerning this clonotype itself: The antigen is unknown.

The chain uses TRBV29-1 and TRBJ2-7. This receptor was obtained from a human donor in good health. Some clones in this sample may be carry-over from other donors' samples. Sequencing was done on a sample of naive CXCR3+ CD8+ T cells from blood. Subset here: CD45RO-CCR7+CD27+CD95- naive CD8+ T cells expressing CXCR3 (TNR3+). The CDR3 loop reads CSFNTGESYEQYF.